This T cell receptor beta chain is from a study of human T cells and chemical hapten exposure. Study context: The study sensitized with 2% DPC on a roughly 2 cm by roughly 2 cm patch of upper inner arm skin.

The germline gives CDR1 MNHEY, CDR2 SVGAGI. CDR3 length: 15 residues. With 6 bases removed from V and 5 bases from J, the gap between germline ends came to 17 bases. TCRdb passed the RACE reads through MiXCR, listing each CDR3 protein once. Of 300,000 to 400,000 distinct CDR3 sequences listed, 4.5% to 6% are singletons. The time point is: pre-sensitization, week 0. The treatment was: therapeutic diphenylcyclopropenone sensitization with weekly scalp DPC. The TCR originated in a woman aged 50 to 60 with alopecia areata. Some clones in this sample may be carry-over from other donors' samples. The sequencing here drew on whole blood, taken in connection with sensitization to the hapten diphenylcyclopropenone (DPC). The chain combines TRBV6-5 with TRBJ1-5, with D unclear. CDR3 coding DNA: TGTGCCAGCAGCCGGGCTTCGGGAGAAGATCAGCCCCAGCATTTT. It codes for CASSRASGEDQPQHF.